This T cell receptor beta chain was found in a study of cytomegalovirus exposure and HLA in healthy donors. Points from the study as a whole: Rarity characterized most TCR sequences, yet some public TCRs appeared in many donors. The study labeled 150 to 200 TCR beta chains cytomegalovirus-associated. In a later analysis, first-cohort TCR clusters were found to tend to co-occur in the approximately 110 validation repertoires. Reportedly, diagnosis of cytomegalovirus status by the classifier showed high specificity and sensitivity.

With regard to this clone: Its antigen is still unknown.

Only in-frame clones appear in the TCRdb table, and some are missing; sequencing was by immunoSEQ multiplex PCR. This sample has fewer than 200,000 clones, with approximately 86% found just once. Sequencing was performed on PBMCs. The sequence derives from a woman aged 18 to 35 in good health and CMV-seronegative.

The CDR3 region is CASSLELAGSTDTQYF. The CDR3 DNA reads as TGTGCCAGCAGTTTAGAACTAGCGGGGTCCACAGATACGCAGTATTTT. The chain employs TRBV27 and TRBJ2-3; 10 bases line up with TRBD2. CDR3 size: 16 residues. CDR1 and CDR2 (germline): MNHEY, SMNVEV (reference sequence). The V gene end was trimmed by 2 bases and the J gene end by 2 bases; junction bases not matched to a gene: 4.